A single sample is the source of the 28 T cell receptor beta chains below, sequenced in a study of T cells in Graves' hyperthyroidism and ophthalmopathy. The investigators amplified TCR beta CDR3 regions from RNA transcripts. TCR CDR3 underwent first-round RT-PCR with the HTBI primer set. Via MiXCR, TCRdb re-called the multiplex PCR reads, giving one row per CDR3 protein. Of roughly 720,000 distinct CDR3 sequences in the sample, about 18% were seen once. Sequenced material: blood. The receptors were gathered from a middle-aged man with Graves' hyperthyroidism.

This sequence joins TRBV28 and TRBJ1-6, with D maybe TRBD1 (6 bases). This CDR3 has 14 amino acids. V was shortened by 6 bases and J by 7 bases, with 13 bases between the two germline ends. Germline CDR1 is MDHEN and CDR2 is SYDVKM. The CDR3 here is CASRYRETNSPLHF. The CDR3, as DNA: TGTGCCAGCAGATACAGGGAAACGAATTCACCCCTCCACTTT.

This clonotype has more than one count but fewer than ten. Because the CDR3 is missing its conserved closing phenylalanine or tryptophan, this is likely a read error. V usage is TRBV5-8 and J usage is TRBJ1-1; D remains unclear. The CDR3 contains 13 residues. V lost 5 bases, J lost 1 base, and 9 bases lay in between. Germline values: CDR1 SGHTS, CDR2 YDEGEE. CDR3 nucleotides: TGTGCCAGCAGGCGGACCCAGAACACTGAAGCTTTCCTT. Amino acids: CASRRTQNTEAFL.

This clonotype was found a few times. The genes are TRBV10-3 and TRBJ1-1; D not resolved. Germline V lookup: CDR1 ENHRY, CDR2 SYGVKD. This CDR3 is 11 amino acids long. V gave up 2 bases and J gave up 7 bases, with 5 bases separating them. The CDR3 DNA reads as TGTGCCATCAGTGAGGGGTTTGAAGCTTTCTTT. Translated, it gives CAISEGFEAFF.

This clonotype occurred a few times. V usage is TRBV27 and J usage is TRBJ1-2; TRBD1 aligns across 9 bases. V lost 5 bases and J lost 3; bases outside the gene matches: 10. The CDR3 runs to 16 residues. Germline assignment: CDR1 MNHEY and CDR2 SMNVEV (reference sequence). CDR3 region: CASSPLTGGMDYGYTF. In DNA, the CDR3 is TGTGCCAGCAGTCCCCTAACAGGGGGCATGGACTATGGCTACACCTTC.

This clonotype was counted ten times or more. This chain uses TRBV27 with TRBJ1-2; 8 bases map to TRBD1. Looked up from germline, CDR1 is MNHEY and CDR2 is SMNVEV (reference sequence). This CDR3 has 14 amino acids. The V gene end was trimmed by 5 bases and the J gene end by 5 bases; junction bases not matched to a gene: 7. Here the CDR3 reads CASSPGTGPYGYTF. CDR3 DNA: TGTGCCAGCAGTCCTGGGACAGGCCCATATGGCTACACCTTC.

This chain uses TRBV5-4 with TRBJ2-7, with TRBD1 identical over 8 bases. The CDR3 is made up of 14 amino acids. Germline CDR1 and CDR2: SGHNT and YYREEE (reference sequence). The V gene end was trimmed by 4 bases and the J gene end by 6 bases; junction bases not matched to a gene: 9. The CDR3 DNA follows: TGTGCCAGCAGCCATCGACAGGGGACGGGCGAGCAGTACTTC. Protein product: CASSHRQGTGEQYF.

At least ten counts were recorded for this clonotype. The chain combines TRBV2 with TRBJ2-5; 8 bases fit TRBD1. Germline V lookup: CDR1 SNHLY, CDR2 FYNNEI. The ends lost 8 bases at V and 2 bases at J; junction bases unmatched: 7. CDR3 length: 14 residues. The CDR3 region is CASRWTGTQETQYF. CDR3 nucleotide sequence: TGTGCCAGCCGTTGGACAGGGACACAAGAGACCCAGTACTTC.

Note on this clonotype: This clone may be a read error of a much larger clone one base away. The CDR3 DNA is TGTGCCAGTCAGGGAAGGACTGAAGCTCTCTTT. It specifies CASQGRTEALF. This sequence joins TRBV19 and TRBJ1-1; tentatively, D is TRBD1 (5 bases). This CDR3 has 11 amino acids. CDR1 and CDR2 (germline): LNHDA, SQIVND (reference sequence).

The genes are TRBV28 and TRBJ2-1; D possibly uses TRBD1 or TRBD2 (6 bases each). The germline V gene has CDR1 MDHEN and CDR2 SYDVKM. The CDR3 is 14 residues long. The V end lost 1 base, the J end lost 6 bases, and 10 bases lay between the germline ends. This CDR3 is CASSLFKGGNEQFF. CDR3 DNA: TGTGCCAGCAGTTTATTCAAGGGGGGCAATGAGCAGTTCTTC.

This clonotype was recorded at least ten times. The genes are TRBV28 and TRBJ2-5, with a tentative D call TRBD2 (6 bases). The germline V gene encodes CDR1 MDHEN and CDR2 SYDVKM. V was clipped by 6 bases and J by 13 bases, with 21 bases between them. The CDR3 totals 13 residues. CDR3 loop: CASSKGGTPFWYF. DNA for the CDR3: TGTGCCAGCAGCAAGGGTGGGACTCCTTTCTGGTACTTC.

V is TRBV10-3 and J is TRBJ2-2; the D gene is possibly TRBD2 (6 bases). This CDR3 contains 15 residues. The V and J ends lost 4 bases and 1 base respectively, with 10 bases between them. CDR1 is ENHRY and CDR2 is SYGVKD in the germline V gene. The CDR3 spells CAISAEGLNTGELFF. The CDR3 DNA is TGTGCCATCAGTGCGGAGGGCCTGAACACCGGGGAGCTGTTTTTT.

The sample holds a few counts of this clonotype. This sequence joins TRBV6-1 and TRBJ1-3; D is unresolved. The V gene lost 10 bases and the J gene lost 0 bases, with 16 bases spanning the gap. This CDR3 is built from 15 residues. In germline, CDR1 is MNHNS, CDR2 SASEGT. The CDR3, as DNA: TGTGCCACCAAGTTAGATCCTACCTCTGGAAACACCATATATTTT. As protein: CATKLDPTSGNTIYF.

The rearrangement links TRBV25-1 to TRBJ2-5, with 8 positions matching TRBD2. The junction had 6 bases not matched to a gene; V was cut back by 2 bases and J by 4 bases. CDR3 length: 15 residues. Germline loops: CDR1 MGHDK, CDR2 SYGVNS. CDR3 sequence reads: CASSENRLAGETQYF. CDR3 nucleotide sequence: TGTGCCAGCAGTGAAAATCGGCTAGCGGGAGAGACCCAGTACTTC.

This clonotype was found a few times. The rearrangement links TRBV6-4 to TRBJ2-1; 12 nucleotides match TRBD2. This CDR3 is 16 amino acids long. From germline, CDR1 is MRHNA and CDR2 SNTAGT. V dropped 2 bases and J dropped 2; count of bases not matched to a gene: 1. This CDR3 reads CASSDLAGGPYNEQFF. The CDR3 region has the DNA TGTGCCAGCAGTGACCTAGCGGGAGGGCCCTACAATGAGCAGTTCTTC.

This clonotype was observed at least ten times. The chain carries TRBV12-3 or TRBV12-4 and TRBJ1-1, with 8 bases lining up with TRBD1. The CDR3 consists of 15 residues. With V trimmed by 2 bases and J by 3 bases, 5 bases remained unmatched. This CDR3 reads CASSLRTGGYTEAFF. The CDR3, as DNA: TGTGCCAGCAGTTTACGAACAGGGGGATACACTGAAGCTTTCTTT.

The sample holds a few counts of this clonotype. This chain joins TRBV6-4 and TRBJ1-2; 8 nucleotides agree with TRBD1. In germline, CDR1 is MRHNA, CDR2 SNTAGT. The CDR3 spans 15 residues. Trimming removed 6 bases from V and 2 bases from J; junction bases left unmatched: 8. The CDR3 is CASRDDRGINYGYTF. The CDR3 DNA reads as TGTGCCAGCAGGGATGACAGGGGCATAAACTATGGCTACACCTTC.

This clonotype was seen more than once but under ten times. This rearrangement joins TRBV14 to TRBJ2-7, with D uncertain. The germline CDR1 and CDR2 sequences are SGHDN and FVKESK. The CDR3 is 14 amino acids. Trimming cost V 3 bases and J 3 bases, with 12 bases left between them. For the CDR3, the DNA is TGTGCCAGCAGCCAGACCGTGGTAAGCTACGAGCAGTACTTC. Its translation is CASSQTVVSYEQYF.

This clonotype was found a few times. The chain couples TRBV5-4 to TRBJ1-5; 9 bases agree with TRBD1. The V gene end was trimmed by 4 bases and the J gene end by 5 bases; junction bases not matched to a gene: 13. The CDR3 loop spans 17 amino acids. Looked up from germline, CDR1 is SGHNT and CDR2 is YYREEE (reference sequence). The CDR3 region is CASSPGQGERYYQPQHF. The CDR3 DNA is TGTGCCAGCAGCCCGGGACAGGGTGAACGATACTATCAGCCCCAGCATTTT.

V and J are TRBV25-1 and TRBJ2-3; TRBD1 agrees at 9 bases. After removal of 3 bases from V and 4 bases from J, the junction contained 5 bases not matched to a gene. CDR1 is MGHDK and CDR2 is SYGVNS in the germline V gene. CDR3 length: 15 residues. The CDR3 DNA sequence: TGTGCCAGCAGTGATTGGGACAGGGACGCAGATACGCAGTATTTT. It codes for CASSDWDRDADTQYF.

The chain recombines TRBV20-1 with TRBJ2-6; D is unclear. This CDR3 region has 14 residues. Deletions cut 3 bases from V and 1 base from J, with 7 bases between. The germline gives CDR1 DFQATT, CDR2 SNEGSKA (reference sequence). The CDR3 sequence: CSASYLSGANVLTF. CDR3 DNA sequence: TGCAGTGCTAGTTACCTATCTGGGGCCAACGTCCTGACTTTC.

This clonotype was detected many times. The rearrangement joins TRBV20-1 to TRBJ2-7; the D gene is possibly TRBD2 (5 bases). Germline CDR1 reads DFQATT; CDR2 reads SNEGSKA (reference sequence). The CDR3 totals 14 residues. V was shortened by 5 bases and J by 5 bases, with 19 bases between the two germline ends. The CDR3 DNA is TGCAGTGCTGCCCCCCCGGGATCGTTAAACGAGCAGTACTTC. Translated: CSAAPPGSLNEQYF.

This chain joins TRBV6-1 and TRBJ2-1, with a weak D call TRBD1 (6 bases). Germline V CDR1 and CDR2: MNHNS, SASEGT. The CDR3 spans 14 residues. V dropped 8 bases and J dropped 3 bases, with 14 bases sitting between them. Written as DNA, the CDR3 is TGTGCCAGCTTAGAGACAGGAGACTACAATGAGCAGTTCTTC. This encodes CASLETGDYNEQFF.

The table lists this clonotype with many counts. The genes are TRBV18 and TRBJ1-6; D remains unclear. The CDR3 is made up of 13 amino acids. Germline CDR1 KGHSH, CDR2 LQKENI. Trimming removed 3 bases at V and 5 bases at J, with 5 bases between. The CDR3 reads CASSPTDNSPLHF. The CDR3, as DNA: TGTGCCAGCTCACCCACGGATAATTCACCCCTCCACTTT.

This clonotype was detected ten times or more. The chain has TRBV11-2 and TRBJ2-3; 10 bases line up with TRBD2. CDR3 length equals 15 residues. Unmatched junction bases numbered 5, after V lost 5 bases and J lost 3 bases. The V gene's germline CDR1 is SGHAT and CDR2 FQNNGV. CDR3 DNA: TGTGCCAGCAGCGCGAGCGGGAGGGCGACAGATACGCAGTATTTT. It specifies CASSASGRATDTQYF. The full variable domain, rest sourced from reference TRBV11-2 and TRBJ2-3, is EAGVAQSPRYKIIEKRQSVAFWCNPISGHATLYWYQQILGQGPKLLIQFQNNGVVDDSQLPKDRFSAERLKGVDSTLKIQPAKLEDSAVYLCASSASGRATDTQYFGPGTRLTVL.

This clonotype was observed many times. CDR3 region: CASRDRELLENTGELFF. The CDR3, as DNA: TGTGCCAGCAGGGACAGGGAGCTGCTCGAAAACACCGGGGAGCTGTTTTTT. This sequence joins TRBV7-8 and TRBJ2-2; 8 bases line up with TRBD1. Germline V CDR1 and CDR2: SGHVS, FQNEAQ. The CDR3 has 17 residues. With V trimmed by 6 bases and J by 2 bases, 11 bases remained unmatched.

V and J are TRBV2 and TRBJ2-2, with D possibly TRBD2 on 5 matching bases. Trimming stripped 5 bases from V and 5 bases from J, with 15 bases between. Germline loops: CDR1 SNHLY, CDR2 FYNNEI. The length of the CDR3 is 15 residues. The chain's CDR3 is CASSYSTGRTGELFF. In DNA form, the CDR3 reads TGTGCCAGCAGTTACTCGACGGGGAGAACCGGGGAGCTGTTTTTT.

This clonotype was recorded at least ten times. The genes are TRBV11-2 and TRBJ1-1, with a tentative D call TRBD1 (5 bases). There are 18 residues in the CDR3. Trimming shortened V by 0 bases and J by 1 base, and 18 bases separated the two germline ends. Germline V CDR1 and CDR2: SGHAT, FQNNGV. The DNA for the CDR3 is TGTGCCAGCAGCTTAGATCACAGGAGTTCGGGGTGGAACACTGAAGCTTTCTTT. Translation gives CASSLDHRSSGWNTEAFF.

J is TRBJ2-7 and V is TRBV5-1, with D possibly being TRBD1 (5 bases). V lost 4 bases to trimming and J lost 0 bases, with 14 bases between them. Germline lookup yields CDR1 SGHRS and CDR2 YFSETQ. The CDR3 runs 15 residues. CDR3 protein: CASSEPNRISYEQYF. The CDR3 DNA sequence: TGCGCCAGCAGCGAGCCTAACAGGATCTCCTACGAGCAGTACTTC.